This is a list of T cell receptor beta chains from one sample in a study of control samples from healthy donors and cancer patients. Sequencing used immunoSEQ multiplex PCR; TCRdb keeps in-frame clones, though not all of them. This table holds some 120,000 clones, approximately 90% found once. The sequenced sample was blood. Source of these receptors: a man aged 50-59 years in good health. Each CDR3 is given without its conserved first and last residue. Only some rows state a clone size, as once, few, many or a class for expanded clones.

>TRBV2|NA
ASSLSGIGLAALC
>TRBV24-1|NA
ATNSGTADTQY
>TRBV4-2|once
ASSQMVGQGQIHF
>TRBV28|once
ASRNWTGLNSNYGYT
>TRBV30|NA
AWRALDSYNEQF
>TRBV12-3/TRBV12-4|NA
ASSLGDQETQY
>TRBV10-2|NA
ASSEMGLKGAKNIQY
>TRBV5-1|NA
ASSLDPTRGNTIY
>TRBV19|NA
ASSIVPGSLRSGNTIY
>TRBV27|NA
ASSFWGGVTEAF
>TRBV2|once
ASNSGTYEQY
>TRBV27|NA
ASRGGVQDEQY
>TRBV6-5|NA
ASRRALTGTDGYT
>TRBV4-1|NA
ASSQGTGYEQY
>TRBV7-3|NA
ASSSGSAGTQETQY
>TRBV28|NA
ASTRDRGRVAF
>TRBV2|NA
AGHPGQGLGNEQF
>TRBV24-1|NA
ATSDAGTGLRQY
>TRBV11-2|NA
ASSSQQGYGYT
>TRBV4-1|NA
ASSQGWTGVNYGYT
>TRBV10-3|NA
AISESKQVNTGELF
>TRBV4-1|NA
ASSQDRVTTGQPQH
>TRBV5-6|NA
ASSLGAGVRGGGEQY
>TRBV10-1|NA
ASSDIKGTREQY
>TRBV11-2|NA
ASSSLRGPGGGEQY
>TRBV9|NA
ASSVEGLAYEQF
>TRBV5-1|NA
ASSLGQTSGELF